This TCR beta chain was sequenced for a study of blood T cell repertoires in COVID-19. Study at large: Material from acute and convalescent COVID-19 was sourced from the United States, Italy and Spain.

In the study's own analysis: Amplification of reference gene primers provided the estimated nucleated cell counts. Method: immunoSEQ multiplex PCR; TCRdb's copy keeps in-frame clones and lacks some. Clone size and V and J calls were adopted from that table, with D and trimming inferred from the DNA. The table lists tens of thousands of clones, 88% of them singletons. CDR3 length: 13 residues. Trimming took 11 bases from V and 0 from J; bases not matched to a gene: 4. Germline-derived CDR1 and CDR2 are MNHEY and SVGAGI. The J gene is TRBJ1-3, the V gene TRBV6-5; TRBD1 matches at 7 bases. This sequence originates from a man in his sixties with active COVID-19. The sample taken for sequencing was peripheral blood. The CDR3 coding sequence is TGTGCCGCGGGACAGTCCTCTGGAAACACCATATATTTT. The encoded protein is CAAGQSSGNTIYF.